Listed below are T cell receptor beta chains from one sample, sequenced in a study of immune evolution from preneoplasia to lung adenocarcinoma. Sequencing used immunoSEQ multiplex PCR; TCRdb keeps in-frame clones, though not all of them. The repertoire holds around 7,500 clones, with 83% as singletons. Sequenced: FFPE minimally invasive lung adenocarcinoma tissue. All receptors derive from an older person with lung adenocarcinoma. Both conserved end residues are part of each CDR3.

j_call v_call cdr3_aa
TRBJ2-1 TRBV5-4 CASSPGRFYNEQFF
TRBJ2-1 TRBV7-7 CASSPGGPSSYNEQFF
TRBJ1-3 TRBV7-9 CASSLGDRVTGNTIYF
TRBJ2-3 TRBV7-9 CASSKPSGRAGYF
TRBJ1-1 TRBV28 CASSFGRRNTEAFF
TRBJ1-1 TRBV7-9 CASRLPGQGSMNTEAFF
TRBJ2-7 TRBV20-1 CSASSRSEQYF
TRBJ2-3 TRBV27 CASSWARLARDTQYF
TRBJ1-2 TRBV5-8 CASSLLNNYGYTF
TRBJ1-3 TRBV18 CASSLTLSVSGNTIYF
TRBJ2-6 TRBV29-1 CSVEEPEGANVLTF
TRBJ1-6 TRBV30 CAWSRGQDNSPLHF
TRBJ2-7 TRBV5-1 CASSLAGTGGPYEQYF
TRBJ2-7 TRBV30 CAWSEEGPGLGDEQYF
TRBJ2-1 TRBV7-9 CASSLGRWAEFF
TRBJ2-7 TRBV18 CASSPRPGTGSEGQYF
TRBJ1-3 TRBV14 CASSQLGTEAGNTIYF
TRBJ2-5 TRBV5-1 CASSSVGVGGQETQYF
TRBJ2-2 TRBV5-1 CASSLAEVTGELFF
TRBJ1-5 TRBV19 CASSAPGTGLNQPQHF
TRBJ2-7 TRBV4-1 CASSQLGRGYEQYF
TRBJ2-5 TRBV5-4 CASSSTREETQYF
TRBJ2-7 TRBV4-1 CASSQVAAGGYEQYF
TRBJ1-5 TRBV6-4 CASSERGFPNQPQHF
TRBJ1-1 TRBV2 CASSSLGMGTEAFF
TRBJ2-7 TRBV7-2 CASSSGLYPYEQYF
TRBJ2-2 TRBV5-1 CASSVSGTGGLGELFF
TRBJ1-1 TRBV18 CASSPAGRNTEAFF
TRBJ2-7 TRBV4-1 CASSQDVGRGQYF
TRBJ2-7 TRBV11-2 CASRTGVRNEQYF
TRBJ1-2 TRBV20-1 CSARDNYGYTF
TRBJ1-5 TRBV28 CASSSGTGRSQPQHF
TRBJ2-3 TRBV4-2 CASSQGTGTSAADTQYF
TRBJ1-2 TRBV7-8 CASIKGAGAPNYGYTF
TRBJ2-1 TRBV6-4 CASSGGSGSSYNEQFF
TRBJ2-6 TRBV5-8 CASRVSGANVLTF
TRBJ1-2 TRBV29-1 CSVERGGYGYTF
TRBJ1-5 TRBV11-2 CASSPQNNQPQHF
TRBJ2-3 TRBV5-4 CASSLEREGQPDTQYF